This T cell receptor (beta chain) was sequenced in a study of T cell responses to AZD1222 COVID-19 vaccine. Study-wide points: Regions left unmutated in variants are reportedly the target of nearly half of spike-specific TCRs. Without day 14 samples, only post-peak T cell repertoires were studied. Spike-specific TCR breadth and depth both grew after two AZD1222 doses.

Pooled samples include second doses given at about 4 or 12 weeks. Clones were sequenced by immunoSEQ multiplex PCR, and TCRdb holds only the in-frame ones, with some missing. The sample records some 140,000 clones, 80% to 95% being singletons. Details on this clone: Its antigen is undetermined.

Sequenced material: peripheral blood, taken 28 days after the second AZD1222 dose. The receptor comes from an adult who received the AZD1222 COVID-19 vaccine.

CDR3 coding DNA: TGTGCCAGCAGCCGACAGGGGACCACCTATAATTCACCCCTCCACTTT. It yields the protein CASSRQGTTYNSPLHF. V usage is TRBV5-8 and J usage is TRBJ1-6, with 8 bases matching TRBD1. The CDR3 contains 16 residues. With 4 bases clipped from V and 2 bases from J, the junction kept 5 bases outside the gene matches. CDR1 is SGHTS and CDR2 is YDEGEE in the germline V gene. Complete variable domain (other parts from reference TRBV5-8 and TRBJ1-6): EAGVTQSPTHLIKTRGQQATLRCSPISGHTSVYWYQQALGLGLQFLLWYDEGEERNRGNFPPRFSGRQFPNYSSELNVNALELEDSALYLCASSRQGTTYNSPLHFGNGTRLTVT.